The entry below describes one TCR beta chain. Antigen unknown. This sample was taken from a study of post-analysis software for immune sequencing data. The study, taken as a whole, reports: Included in a set of a handful of TRBV segments more frequent in patients than controls were TRBV5-6, TRBV5-1 and TRBV20-1.

Included in the TCR beta cDNA libraries were unique molecular identifiers. TCRdb processed the PCR reads anew with MiXCR; each CDR3 protein has one entry. Found here are 450,000 to 700,000 distinct CDR3 sequences, roughly 46% of them singletons; the top ten hold under 2%. Germline V gives CDR1 KGHDR, CDR2 SFDVKD. The CDR3 covers 15 residues. V lost 7 bases, J lost 4 bases, and 7 bases stayed unmatched. The specimen was blood. The V and J genes are TRBV24-1 and TRBJ1-1; 11 bases are shared with TRBD1. This sequence was found in a girl aged 10 to 17 with multiple sclerosis. CDR3 nucleotides: TGTGCCACCAGAGGACAGGGGGCCGAGAGCACTGAAGCTTTCTTT. This translates into CATRGQGAESTEAFF.